The present T cell receptor (beta chain) was sequenced within a study of cytomegalovirus exposure and HLA in healthy donors. The study ran its PCR with 60 Vbeta and 13 Jbeta primers. TCRdb keeps only in-frame clones here, not all; method: immunoSEQ multiplex PCR. The sample totals just over 200,000 clones. Trimming took 4 bases from V and 0 from J; bases not matched to a gene: 17. Looked up from germline, CDR1 is SEHNR and CDR2 is FQNEAQ (reference sequence). There are 19 residues in the CDR3. V usage is TRBV7-9 and J usage is TRBJ2-7; 8 nucleotides align to TRBD1. This TCR derives from a girl aged 2 to 9 in good health and CMV-seropositive. The material sequenced was PBMCs. CDR3: CASSSGGPGWEAFSYEQYF. The CDR3 DNA follows: TGTGCCAGCAGCTCAGGGGGCCCTGGCTGGGAGGCTTTCTCCTACGAGCAGTACTTC. The whole variable domain, filled in from reference TRBV7-9 and TRBJ2-7, reads DTGVSQNPRHKITKRGQNVTFRCDPISEHNRLYWYRQTLGQGPEFLTYFQNEAQLEKSRLLSDRFSAERPKGSFSTLEIQRTEQGDSAMYLCASSSGGPGWEAFSYEQYFGPGTRLTVT.